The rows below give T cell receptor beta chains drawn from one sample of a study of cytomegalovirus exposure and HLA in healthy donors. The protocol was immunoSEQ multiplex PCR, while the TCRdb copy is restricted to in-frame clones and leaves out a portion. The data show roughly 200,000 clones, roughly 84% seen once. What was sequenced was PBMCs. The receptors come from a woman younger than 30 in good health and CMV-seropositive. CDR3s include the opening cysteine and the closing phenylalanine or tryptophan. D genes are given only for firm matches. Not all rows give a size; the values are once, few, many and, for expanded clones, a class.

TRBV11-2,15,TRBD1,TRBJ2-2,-,TGTGCCAGCAGACGGACAGGTCCTATCGGCGGGGAGCTGTTTTTT,CASRRTGPIGGELFF
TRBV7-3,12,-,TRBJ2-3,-,TGTGCCAGCAGCCCGGAGGGAGATACGCAGTATTTT,CASSPEGDTQYF
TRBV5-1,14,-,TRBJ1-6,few,TGCGCCAGCAGCTTGGATGGGAGGAACTCACCCCTCCACTTT,CASSLDGRNSPLHF
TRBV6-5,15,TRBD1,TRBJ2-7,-,TGTGCCAGCAGTTACCCGGCACAGGGGGCGATGGAGCAGTACTTC,CASSYPAQGAMEQYF
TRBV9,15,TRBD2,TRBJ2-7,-,TGTGCCAGCAGCGCCAGGGGACTAGAAAATGACGAGCAGTACTTC,CASSARGLENDEQYF
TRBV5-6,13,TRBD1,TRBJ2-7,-,TGTGCCAGCGGCGCGGACAGGGTCGGCGAGCAGTACTTC,CASGADRVGEQYF
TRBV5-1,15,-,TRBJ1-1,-,TGCGCCAGCAGCGACGATCGGGTGAGGAACACTGAAGCTTTCTTT,CASSDDRVRNTEAFF
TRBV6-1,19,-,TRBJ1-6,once,TGTGCCAGCAGTGAAGCTCCGGGCCACGGGGGGGCTCGGAATTCACCCCTCCACTTT,CASSEAPGHGGARNSPLHF
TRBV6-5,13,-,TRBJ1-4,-,TGTGCCAGCAGGACAGAATTTAATGAAAAACTGTTTTTT,CASRTEFNEKLFF
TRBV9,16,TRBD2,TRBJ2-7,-,TGTGCCAGCAGCGTAGCATGGGGCGGGGGGACCTACGAGCAGTACTTC,CASSVAWGGGTYEQYF
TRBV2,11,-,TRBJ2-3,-,TGTGCCAGCAGTCAGGGGGATACGCAGTATTTT,CASSQGDTQYF
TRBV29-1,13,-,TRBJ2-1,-,TGCAGCGTTCAATGGACTGGTTACAATGAGCAGTTCTTC,CSVQWTGYNEQFF
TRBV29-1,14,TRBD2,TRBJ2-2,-,TGCAGCGTGAAGCGGGGGGGAGACACCGGGGAGCTGTTTTTT,CSVKRGGDTGELFF
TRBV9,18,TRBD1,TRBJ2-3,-,TGTGCCAGCAGCCCTCGGACAGGCGGGCAGGGTAGCACAGATACGCAGTATTTT,CASSPRTGGQGSTDTQYF
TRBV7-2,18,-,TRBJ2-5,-,TGTGCCAGCAGCCCCCTGAGGTGGGCGGGGGCCAACCAAGAGACCCAGTACTTC,CASSPLRWAGANQETQYF
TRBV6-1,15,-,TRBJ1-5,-,TGTGCCAGCAGTGCGTTGGGGGGAAGCAATCAGCCCCAGCATTTT,CASSALGGSNQPQHF
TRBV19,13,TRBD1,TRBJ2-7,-,TGTGCCAGTAGTCTGACAGGGGTCAACGAGCAGTACTTC,CASSLTGVNEQYF
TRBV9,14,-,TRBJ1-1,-,TGTGCCAGCAGCGTAGCCGGGGGGAACACTGAAGCTTTCTTT,CASSVAGGNTEAFF
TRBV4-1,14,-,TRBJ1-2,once,TGCGCCAGCAGCCAAGAAGGAGGGCTCGATCGCTACACCTTC,CASSQEGGLDRYTF
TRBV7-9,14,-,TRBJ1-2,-,TGTGCCAGCTACCCCCAAGGGAGCGAATATGGCTACACCTTC,CASYPQGSEYGYTF
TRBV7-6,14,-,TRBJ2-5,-,TGTGCCAGCAGCTTAATCCAGGGCAAAGAGACCCAGTACTTC,CASSLIQGKETQYF
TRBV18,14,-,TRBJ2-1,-,TGTGCCAGCTCACCGGTTACTAGCATGAGTGAGCAGTTCTTC,CASSPVTSMSEQFF
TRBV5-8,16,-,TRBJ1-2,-,TGTGCCAGCAGCTTGGTATTATCTGTTTCCAACTATGGCTACACCTTC,CASSLVLSVSNYGYTF
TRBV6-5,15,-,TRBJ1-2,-,TGTGCCAGCAGTTCCGAGCGTAGGTTCGGCTATGGCTACACCTTC,CASSSERRFGYGYTF
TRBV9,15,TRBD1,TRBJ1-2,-,TGTGCCAGCAGCCCCGGGGACAGACTTGTCTATGGCTACACCTTC,CASSPGDRLVYGYTF
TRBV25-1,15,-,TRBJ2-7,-,TGTGCCAGCAGTGATGGAGCCAGTTCTATCTACGAGCAGTACTTC,CASSDGASSIYEQYF
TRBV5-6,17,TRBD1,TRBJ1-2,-,TGTGCCAGCAGCTTGCCCCTTCCGGGGACAGGGGTAGGAGGCTACACCTTC,CASSLPLPGTGVGGYTF
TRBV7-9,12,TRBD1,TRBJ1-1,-,TGTGCCAGCAGCTTAGGACAGGGGCGAGCTTTCTTT,CASSLGQGRAFF
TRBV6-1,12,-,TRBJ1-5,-,TGTGCCAGCAGGGGCTTTAATCAGCCCCAGCATTTT,CASRGFNQPQHF
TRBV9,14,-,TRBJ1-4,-,TGTGCCAGCAGCGTAGGGGAGGGGTTGGAAAAACTGTTTTTT,CASSVGEGLEKLFF
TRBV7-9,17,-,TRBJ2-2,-,TGTGCCAGCAGCTTAGTCGTTTCAGGCTCCAACACCGGGGAGCTGTTTTTT,CASSLVVSGSNTGELFF
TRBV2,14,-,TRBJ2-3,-,TGTGCCACCGACGGGGGGCTCACCACAGATACGCAGTATTTT,CATDGGLTTDTQYF
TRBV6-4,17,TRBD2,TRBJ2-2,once,TGTGCCAGCAGTGTTCTAGCGGGTGACGTCCCTGGCGGGGAGCTGTTTTTT,CASSVLAGDVPGGELFF
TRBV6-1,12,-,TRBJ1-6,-,TGTGCCAGCAGTGTGGACACTACACCCCTCCACTTT,CASSVDTTPLHF
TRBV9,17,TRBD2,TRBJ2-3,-,TGTGCCAGCAGCTCTGGGACTAGCGGGGGATACACAGATACGCAGTATTTT,CASSSGTSGGYTDTQYF
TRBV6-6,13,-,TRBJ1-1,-,TGTGCCAGCAGTTACGGTGGGAGCACTGAAGCTTTCTTT,CASSYGGSTEAFF
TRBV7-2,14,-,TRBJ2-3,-,TGTGCCAGCAGCCTCCTAGTGAGTTCAGATACGCAGTATTTT,CASSLLVSSDTQYF
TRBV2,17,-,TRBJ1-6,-,TGTGCCAGCAGTGACTTAAGAGGGTCATCCTCCAATTCACCCCTCCACTTT,CASSDLRGSSSNSPLHF
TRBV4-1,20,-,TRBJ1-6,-,TGCGCCAGCAGCCAACGGAGCCTACAGGGCTCAAGCTCCTATAATTCACCCCTCCACTTT,CASSQRSLQGSSSYNSPLHF
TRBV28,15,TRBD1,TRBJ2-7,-,TGTGCCAGCAGCCGAACAGGGGCCGGCTCCTACGAGCAGTACTTC,CASSRTGAGSYEQYF
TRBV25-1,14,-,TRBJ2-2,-,TGTGCCAGCAGGGGGGGAGGGGGAACCGGGGAGCTGTTTTTT,CASRGGGGTGELFF
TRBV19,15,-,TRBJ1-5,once,TGTGCCAGTAGTCCTAGCGGGACCCTCAATCAGCCCCAGCATTTT,CASSPSGTLNQPQHF
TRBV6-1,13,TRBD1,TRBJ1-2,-,TGTGCCAGCAGAGCAGACAGGGGGAATGGCTACACCTTC,CASRADRGNGYTF
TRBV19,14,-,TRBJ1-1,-,TGTGCCAGTACCCCCTTAGGGGCGAACACTGAAGCTTTCTTT,CASTPLGANTEAFF
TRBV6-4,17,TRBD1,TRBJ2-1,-,TGTGCCAGCAGAGCGGGGGACAGGGGGCGCGGTGTCAATGAGCAGTTCTTC,CASRAGDRGRGVNEQFF